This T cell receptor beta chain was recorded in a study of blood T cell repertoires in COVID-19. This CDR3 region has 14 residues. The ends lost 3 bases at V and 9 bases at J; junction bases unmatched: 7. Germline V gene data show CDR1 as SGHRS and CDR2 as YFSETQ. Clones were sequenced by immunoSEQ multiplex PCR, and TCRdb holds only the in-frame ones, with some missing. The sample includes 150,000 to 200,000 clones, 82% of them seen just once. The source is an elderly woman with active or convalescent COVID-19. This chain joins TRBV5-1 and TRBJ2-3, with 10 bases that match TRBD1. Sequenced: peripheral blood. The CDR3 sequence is CASSSGTGARTQYF. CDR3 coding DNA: TGCGCCAGCAGCTCCGGGACAGGGGCGCGAACGCAGTATTTT.